One and the same sample provided the 30 T cell receptor beta chains below, sequenced in a study of T cells after yellow fever vaccination. TCRdb re-derived calls from the 5' RACE reads in MiXCR, one entry per CDR3 protein. The sample records approximately 300,000 distinct CDR3 sequences, roughly a tenth being singletons. The sample here was CD4+ T cells sorted from PBMCs, taken 45 days after the yellow fever booster vaccination. The receptor source for this set is a man aged 18 to 30 who received the YFV17D yellow fever vaccine.

This clonotype has more than one count but fewer than ten. The chain joins TRBV6-5 to TRBJ2-1; 8 nucleotides align to TRBD2. Germline assignment: CDR1 MNHEY and CDR2 SVGAGI. V lost 5 bases, J lost 7 bases, and 10 bases stayed unmatched. This CDR3 comprises 15 residues. The CDR3 DNA reads as TGTGCCAGCAGTGACCCTCGGGGGGGCCTGAATGAGCAGTTCTTC. Translation gives CASSDPRGGLNEQFF.

Many counts were recorded for this clonotype. The chain uses TRBV11-2 and TRBJ2-5; weak D call: TRBD1 (6 bases). Germline V gene sequence: CDR1 SGHAT, CDR2 FQNNGV. V lost 6 bases and J 5 bases, leaving 16 bases between the germline ends. The CDR3 consists of 14 residues. CDR3 coding DNA: TGTGCCAGCAGAGCCATCAGGGGCGGTGAGACCCAGTACTTC. Protein product: CASRAIRGGETQYF.

CDR3 residues: CASKADPTANSPLHF. The CDR3 DNA reads TGTGCCAGTAAAGCCGACCCCACAGCAAATTCACCCCTCCACTTT. V usage is TRBV6-6 and J usage is TRBJ1-6; no clear D gene. Germline V gene sequence: CDR1 MNHNY, CDR2 SVGAGI (reference sequence). CDR3 size: 15 residues. The V and J ends lost 9 bases and 7 bases respectively, with 19 bases between them.

This clonotype was counted between two and nine times. The chain carries TRBV6-5 and TRBJ2-6; the D is unclear. Trimming pared 0 bases from V and 0 bases from J, leaving 12 bases between. Germline CDR1 MNHEY, CDR2 SVGAGI. The CDR3 sequence is 18 residues long. The CDR3 coding sequence is TGTGCCAGCAGTTACTCCTTAAAGCCCAACTCTGGGGCCAACGTCCTGACTTTC. Its protein is CASSYSLKPNSGANVLTF.

This clonotype came up many times. The chain uses TRBV6-6 and TRBJ1-3; tentatively, D is TRBD1 (6 bases). This CDR3 is built from 14 residues. The germline V gene encodes CDR1 MNHNY and CDR2 SVGAGI (reference sequence). V was pared by 4 bases and J by 4 bases, with 11 bases between. The CDR3 spells CASSSAQGGNTIYF. In DNA form, the CDR3 reads TGTGCCAGCAGTTCCGCCCAGGGGGGAAACACCATATATTTT.

The CDR3 DNA reads TGCGCCAGCAGCCCCCTTGTAGCCACGGAGACCCAGTACTTC. It translates to CASSPLVATETQYF. The V gene is TRBV5-1, the J gene TRBJ2-5; no clear D. The CDR3 runs to 14 residues. Between the trimmed V and J ends, which lost 4 bases and 5 bases, there was a span of 15 bases. Germline lookup yields CDR1 SGHRS and CDR2 YFSETQ.

A remark on this clonotype: With a much larger clone just one base away, this may be a read error. The chain recombines TRBV20-1 with TRBJ1-1, with D uncertain. CDR1 is DFQATT and CDR2 is SNEGSKA in the germline V gene (reference sequence). Trimming stripped 5 bases from V and 4 bases from J, with 8 bases between. This CDR3 region has 11 residues. In nucleotides, the CDR3 is TGCAGTGCTTCGGTGATCACTGAAGCTTTCTTT. Its translation is CSASVITEAFF.

V usage is TRBV6-5 and J usage is TRBJ2-3; D is undetermined. The CDR3 loop spans 15 amino acids. Deletions cut 1 base from V and 6 bases from J, with 14 bases between. Per germline, CDR1 MNHEY and CDR2 SVGAGI. The CDR3 is CASSYYYGEMDTQYF. In nucleotides, the CDR3 is TGTGCCAGCAGTTACTATTATGGTGAAATGGATACGCAGTATTTT.

This chain connects TRBV6-4 to TRBJ2-3, with 9 bases matching TRBD2. CDR3 size: 13 residues. The germline gives CDR1 MRHNA, CDR2 SNTAGT. Trimming removed 3 bases from V and 8 bases from J; junction bases left unmatched: 3. CDR3 coding DNA: TGTGCCAGCAGTGAAGCGGGGGGTAGTACGCAGTATTTT. Translating gives CASSEAGGSTQYF.

This clonotype has a handful of counts. This rearrangement joins TRBV7-3 to TRBJ2-3, with a tentative D call TRBD2 (6 bases). CDR1 SGHTA and CDR2 FQGTGA come from the germline V gene. The V end lost 5 bases, the J end lost 4 bases, and 7 bases lay between the germline ends. This CDR3 has 12 amino acids. CDR3 region: CASSPSADTQYF. The CDR3 nucleotides are TGTGCCAGCAGCCCTAGCGCAGATACGCAGTATTTT.

The CDR3 sequence is CASSESLGVSPLHF. Here the CDR3 DNA reads TGTGCCAGCAGTGAATCGCTGGGGGTGTCACCCCTCCACTTT. The chain uses TRBV25-1 and TRBJ1-6; D possibly corresponds to TRBD1 (5 bases). CDR1 and CDR2 from the germline V gene are MGHDK and SYGVNS. V was cut by 1 base and J by 10 bases, with 11 bases left in between. The CDR3 spans 14 residues.

J is TRBJ1-5 and V is TRBV12-3 or TRBV12-4; D may be TRBD1 (6 bases). The CDR3 covers 16 residues. Trimming stripped 3 bases from V and 3 bases from J, with 15 bases between. The CDR3 region has the DNA TGTGCCAGCAGTTTTGGGGGGGCAAGCCCCAATCAGCCCCAGCATTTT. The encoded protein is CASSFGGASPNQPQHF.

This clonotype was picked up many times. This rearrangement joins TRBV6-5 to TRBJ2-5; TRBD2 aligns across 7 bases. This CDR3 has 12 residues. Germline lookup yields CDR1 MNHEY and CDR2 SVGAGI. The V and J ends lost 5 bases and 7 bases, in that order; junction bases with no gene match: 4. CDR3 nucleotides: TGTGCCAGCAGTCCCTCGGGGGGGACCCAGTACTTC. Its protein is CASSPSGGTQYF.

This clonotype showed up just a few times. The V gene is TRBV5-4, the J gene TRBJ1-1; D is perhaps TRBD1 (5 bases). V was pared by 1 base and J by 2 bases, with 15 bases between. Germline loops: CDR1 SGHNT, CDR2 YYREEE (reference sequence). CDR3 size: 16 residues. The CDR3 protein is CASSLLLWGSNTEAFF. CDR3 nucleotide sequence: TGTGCCAGCAGCTTGCTGCTCTGGGGCAGCAACACTGAAGCTTTCTTT. Drawing the rest from reference TRBV5-4 and TRBJ1-1, the complete variable domain is ETGVTQSPTHLIKTRGQQVTLRCSSQSGHNTVSWYQQALGQGPQFIFQYYREEENGRGNFPPRFSGLQFPNYSSELNVNALELDDSALYLCASSLLLWGSNTEAFFGQGTRLTVV.

CDR3 loop: CASGDRGPTDTQYF. The DNA of the CDR3 is TGTGCCAGTGGGGACAGGGGCCCTACAGATACGCAGTATTTT. The rearrangement links TRBV25-1 to TRBJ2-3; 10 bases are shared with TRBD1. This CDR3 has 14 residues. Germline CDR1 is MGHDK and CDR2 is SYGVNS. V dropped 9 bases and J dropped 3; count of bases not matched to a gene: 6.

This clonotype was counted a few times. This chain uses TRBV28 with TRBJ2-7; D is unresolved. Trimming left V 4 bases short and J 4 bases short, with 14 bases between. This CDR3 is built from 14 residues. Germline V gene sequence: CDR1 MDHEN, CDR2 SYDVKM. The CDR3 region is CASSSPTGSYEQYV. The DNA for the CDR3 is TGTGCCAGCAGTTCCCCAACGGGCAGTTACGAGCAGTACGTC.

This clonotype occurred a few times. This chain links TRBV20-1 with TRBJ2-7; D is possibly TRBD1 (6 bases). V lost 3 bases and J 7 bases, leaving 19 bases between the germline ends. Germline V CDR1 and CDR2: DFQATT, SNEGSKA (reference sequence). The CDR3 runs to 14 residues. The chain's CDR3 is CSARAHRAPWEQYF. The CDR3 DNA follows: TGCAGTGCTAGGGCTCACAGGGCCCCCTGGGAGCAGTACTTC.

The chain carries TRBV14 and TRBJ2-1; TRBD1 matches 7 bases. The CDR3 consists of 13 residues. Germline V CDR1 and CDR2: SGHDN, FVKESK. J gave up 11 bases and V 4 bases, and 8 bases lay outside the gene matches. The CDR3 DNA follows: TGTGCCAGCAGCCTAAGACAGGGTATTCAGCAGTTCTTC. It yields the protein CASSLRQGIQQFF.

In its sample, this clonotype was seen a few times. The V and J genes are TRBV7-3 and TRBJ2-7; weak D call: TRBD2 (5 bases). With 4 bases removed from V and 2 bases from J, the gap between germline ends came to 15 bases. CDR1 is SGHTA and CDR2 is FQGTGA in the germline V gene. CDR3 size: 15 residues. CDR3 DNA: TGTGCCAGCAGCTCAGCGGCGGCGCGGACCTACGAGCAGTACGTC. It specifies CASSSAAARTYEQYV.

This clonotype came up a few times. The chain recombines TRBV14 with TRBJ2-5; D gene unclear. The germline gives CDR1 SGHDN, CDR2 FVKESK. V was shortened by 4 bases and J by 5 bases, with 8 bases between the two germline ends. The CDR3 is 12 amino acids. The CDR3 DNA reads TGTGCCAGCAGCCCAAGACACGAGACCCAGTACTTC. It codes for CASSPRHETQYF.

This clonotype was counted between two and nine times. CDR3 protein: CASREGVSGNTIYF. The CDR3 DNA follows: TGTGCCAGCAGAGAGGGGGTCTCTGGAAACACCATATATTTT. This chain joins TRBV6-5 and TRBJ1-3; a possible D gene is TRBD1 (6 bases). The CDR3 runs 14 residues. Trimming left V 6 bases short and J 0 bases short, with 9 bases between. Germline assignment: CDR1 MNHEY and CDR2 SVGAGI.

This clonotype was seen a few times. This sequence joins TRBV12-3 or TRBV12-4 and TRBJ2-5, with 9 positions matching TRBD1. Germline trimming cut 6 bases from V and 2 bases from J; bases unmatched to any gene: 1. The CDR3 has 13 residues. CDR3 nucleotides: TGTGCCAGCAGAGACAGGGGGCAAGAGACCCAGTACTTC. Translated, it gives CASRDRGQETQYF.

This clonotype was detected many times. The V call is TRBV4-3, the J call TRBJ2-1; D unresolved. Germline V CDR1 and CDR2: LGHNA, YSLEER. CDR3 length equals 15 residues. V was trimmed by 0 bases and J by 2 bases, leaving 8 bases between them. The CDR3 here is CASSQEIVPYNEQFF. The CDR3, as DNA: TGCGCCAGCAGCCAAGAGATAGTACCCTACAATGAGCAGTTCTTC.

This clonotype has at least ten counts. The rearrangement uses TRBV20-1 and TRBJ2-3; 9 bases are a match to TRBD2. Germline assignment: CDR1 DFQATT and CDR2 SNEGSKA (reference sequence). The CDR3 runs 14 residues. V gave up 1 base and J gave up 4 bases; unmatched junction bases: 3. The CDR3, as DNA: TGCAGTGCTAGAGTCGGCGGGGGGGCAGATACGCAGTATTTT. It encodes CSARVGGGADTQYF.

A few counts support this clonotype. The chain joins TRBV7-2 to TRBJ1-1; 8 bases are shared with TRBD1. CDR3 length equals 14 residues. J gave up 8 bases and V 2 bases, and 7 bases lay outside the gene matches. Germline-derived CDR1 and CDR2 are SGHTA and FQGNSA. The CDR3 DNA is TGTGCCAGCAGCTTAAAAGGAACAGGGGGGGAAGCTTTCTTT. Its protein is CASSLKGTGGEAFF.

This clonotype appeared a few times. This chain links TRBV18 with TRBJ1-2; D is undetermined. The V end lost 5 bases, the J end lost 8 bases, and 18 bases lay between the germline ends. The CDR3 totals 14 residues. Germline V gene sequence: CDR1 KGHSH, CDR2 LQKENI. Here the CDR3 reads CASSKVSGSEGYTF. CDR3 DNA sequence: TGTGCCAGCTCAAAGGTCTCGGGTTCGGAGGGCTACACCTTC.

This clonotype appeared a few times. V gene TRBV5-1 combines with J gene TRBJ2-5; 9 bases align to TRBD2. Germline CDR1 is SGHRS and CDR2 is YFSETQ. The length of the CDR3 is 16 residues. J gave up 5 bases and V 0 bases, and 8 bases lay outside the gene matches. The CDR3 region is CASSLAPSGAEETQYF. Written as DNA, the CDR3 is TGCGCCAGCAGCTTGGCACCTAGCGGGGCAGAGGAGACCCAGTACTTC. The variable domain in full, with the rest retrieved from reference TRBV5-1 and TRBJ2-5, is KAGVTQTPRYLIKTRGQQVTLSCSPISGHRSVSWYQQTPGQGLQFLFEYFSETQRNKGNFPGRFSGRQFSNSRSEMNVSTLELGDSALYLCASSLAPSGAEETQYFGPGTRLLVL.

This chain uses TRBV2 with TRBJ2-5, with no clear D. From germline, CDR1 is SNHLY and CDR2 FYNNEI. The CDR3 runs to 14 residues. Deletions cut 6 bases from V and 2 bases from J, with 13 bases between. DNA of the CDR3: TGTGCCAGCAGCGTGGAACAGTCACAAGAGACCCAGTACTTC. Encoded protein: CASSVEQSQETQYF. Full variable domain (remainder filled in from reference TRBV2 and TRBJ2-5): EPEVTQTPSHQVTQMGQEVILRCVPISNHLYFYWYRQILGQKVEFLVSFYNNEISEKSEIFDDQFSVERPDGSNFTLKIRSTKLEDSAMYFCASSVEQSQETQYFGPGTRLLVL.

The chain uses TRBV18 and TRBJ1-2; maybe TRBD1 (5 bases). This CDR3 contains 13 residues. The germline CDR1 and CDR2 sequences are KGHSH and LQKENI. V lost 5 bases to trimming and J lost 3 bases, with 10 bases between them. The chain's CDR3 is CASSNPGHYGYTF. CDR3 nucleotide sequence: TGTGCCAGCTCAAATCCAGGGCACTATGGCTACACCTTC.

In DNA, the CDR3 is TGTGCCAGCAGTTTGCAGGTTTTCAACACTGAAGCTTTCTTT. Translated, it gives CASSLQVFNTEAFF. This chain uses TRBV12-3 or TRBV12-4 with TRBJ1-1; D unresolved. V was pared by 3 bases and J by 2 bases, with 10 bases between. CDR3 length equals 14 residues.